This TCR beta chain was identified during a study of blood T cells in healthy people across ages. Peripheral blood was drawn, approximately 9.5 milliliters per donor. A remark on this clonotype: Its antigen is still unknown.

With 5 bases removed from V and 5 bases from J, the gap between germline ends came to 31 bases. Germline V gene data show CDR1 as MNHEY and CDR2 as SVGAGI. CDR3 length: 19 residues. Study-level findings and limits: Whereas aged donors had fewer naive CD4+ cells, long-lived donors had more of them and higher diversity. A strong correlation between TCR beta diversity and naive T cell percentage was seen. Diversity of TCR beta per million T cells declined in a roughly linear way with age.

The authors ran a second PCR of 7 to 11 cycles using a sample-barcoded 5' primer and a J-beta primer mix. TCRdb itself ran the 5' RACE reads through MiXCR, one entry per CDR3 protein. The sample consists of around 1,500,000 distinct CDR3 sequences, approximately 42% of them appearing once. The chain joins TRBV6-5 to TRBJ2-7; no definite D call. The origin of this receptor is a woman aged 18-35 years in good health. The sequencing input was blood. The CDR3 DNA reads as TGTGCCAGCAGTCCACTCGGGTGGGTAGGCCTGAAGGATATCCACGAGCAGTACTTC. Its translation is CASSPLGWVGLKDIHEQYF.